The entry below describes one TCR beta chain. Its antigen is still unknown. Qualities for individual bases were not recorded, and no much larger clone is one base off. Sequenced using an Illumina HiSeq 1500. Starting from the raw public reads, TCRdb applied fastp trimming at Q25, assembled clones with MiXCR and retained in-frame beta chains. Every distinct CDR3 protein forms one entry, paired with its most common genes and DNA. The sample records some 500,000 distinct CDR3 sequences, almost 40% of which are singletons. The ten largest clones add up to 40% to 60% of the sample. The data were obtained in a study of T cell repertoires in cytomegalovirus infection (dated 2019 in TCRdb). Study-level background: Alongside well-studied HLA-B-restricted epitopes, the peptide stimulations were aimed at recently identified HLA-C-restricted CMV epitopes, whose presentation resists viral immunomodulation. Because public TCR beta signatures pointed to carriage of CMV infection together with the matching HLA type, the HLA type of each donor mattered for the analysis. Broad study findings and their caveats: Cumulative frequency of public TCR beta family members discriminated carriers of CMV infection plus the relevant HLA type in this cohort and an independent approximately 370-donor cohort. The ex vivo response was dominated by HLA-C-restricted CMV-specific TCR beta clonotypes, which also provided the single most frequent clonotype in two of eight donors.

This specimen's treatment or condition label, interpreted: in vitro stimulation with specific CMV peptide epitopes to enrich CMV-specific T cells. V is shortened by 5 bases, J by 6 bases, and the region joining them spans 10 bases. Per the germline V gene, SGHTA is the CDR1 and FQGNSA is the CDR2. Its CDR3 holds 13 amino acids, cysteine through phenylalanine. Only CDR3 DNA is held: 39 bases, read in frame from base 1. This TCR came from a human donor in good health (CMV status not recorded). Some clones in this sample may be carry-over from other donors' samples. Material: cultured PBMCs, obtained from culture after CMV antigen stimulation. The V and J genes are TRBV7-2 and TRBJ2-2; a confident D gene designation cannot be given. The sequence in DNA is TGTGCCAGCAGCCCCCAGTCGTCCGGGGAGCTGTTTTTT. It translates as CASSPQSSGELFF.